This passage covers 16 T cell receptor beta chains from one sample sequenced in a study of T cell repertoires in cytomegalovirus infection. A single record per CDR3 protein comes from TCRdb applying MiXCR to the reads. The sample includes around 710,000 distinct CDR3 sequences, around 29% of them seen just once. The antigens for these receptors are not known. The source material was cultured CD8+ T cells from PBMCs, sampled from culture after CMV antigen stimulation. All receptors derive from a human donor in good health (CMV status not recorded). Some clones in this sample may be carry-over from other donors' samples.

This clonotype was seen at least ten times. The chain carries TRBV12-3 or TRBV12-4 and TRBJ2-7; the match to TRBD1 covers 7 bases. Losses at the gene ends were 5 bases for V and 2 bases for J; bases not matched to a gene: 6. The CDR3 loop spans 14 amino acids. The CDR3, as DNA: TGTGCCAGCAGTGATGCCGGACAGGCCTACGAGCAGTACTTC. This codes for CASSDAGQAYEQYF.

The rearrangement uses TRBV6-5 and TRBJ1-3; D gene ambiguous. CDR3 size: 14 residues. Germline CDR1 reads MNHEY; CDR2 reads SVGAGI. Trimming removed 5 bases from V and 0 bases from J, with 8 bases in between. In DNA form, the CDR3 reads TGTGCCAGCAGTCCGGGAAACTCTGGAAACACCATATATTTT. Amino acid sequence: CASSPGNSGNTIYF.

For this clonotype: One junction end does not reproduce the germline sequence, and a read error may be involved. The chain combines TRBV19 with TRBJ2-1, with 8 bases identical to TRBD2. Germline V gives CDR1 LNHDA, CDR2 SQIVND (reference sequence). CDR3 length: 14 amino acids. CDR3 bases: TGTGCCAGTAGTATGGGACTAGGTTCGGGTGAGCAGATCTTC. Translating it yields CASSMGLGSGEQIF.

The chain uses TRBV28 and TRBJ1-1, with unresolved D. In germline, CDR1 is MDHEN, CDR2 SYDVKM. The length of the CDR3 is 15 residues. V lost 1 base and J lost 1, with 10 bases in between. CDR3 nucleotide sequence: TGTGCCAGCAGTTTATTGGCAGACGGGAACACTGAAGCTTTCTTT. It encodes CASSLLADGNTEAFF.

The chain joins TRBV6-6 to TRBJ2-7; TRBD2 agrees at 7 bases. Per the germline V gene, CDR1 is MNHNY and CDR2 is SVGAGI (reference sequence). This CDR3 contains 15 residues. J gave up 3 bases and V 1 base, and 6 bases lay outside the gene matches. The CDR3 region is CASSYWGGENYEQYF. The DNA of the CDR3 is TGTGCCAGCAGTTACTGGGGGGGGGAAAACTACGAGCAGTACTTC.

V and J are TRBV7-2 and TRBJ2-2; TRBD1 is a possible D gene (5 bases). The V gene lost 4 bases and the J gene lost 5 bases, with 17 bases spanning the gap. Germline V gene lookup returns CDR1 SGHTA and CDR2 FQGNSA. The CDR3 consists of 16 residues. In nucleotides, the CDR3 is TGTGCCAGCAGCTGGGGCCAGGTAGTACGAACCGGGGAGCTGTTTTTT. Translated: CASSWGQVVRTGELFF.

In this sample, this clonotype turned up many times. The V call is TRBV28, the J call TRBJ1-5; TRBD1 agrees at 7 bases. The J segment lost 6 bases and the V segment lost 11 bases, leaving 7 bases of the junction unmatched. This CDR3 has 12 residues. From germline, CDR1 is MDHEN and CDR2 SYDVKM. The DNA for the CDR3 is TGTGCCTGCTCACAGGGGTTTCAGCCCCAGCATTTT. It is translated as CACSQGFQPQHF.

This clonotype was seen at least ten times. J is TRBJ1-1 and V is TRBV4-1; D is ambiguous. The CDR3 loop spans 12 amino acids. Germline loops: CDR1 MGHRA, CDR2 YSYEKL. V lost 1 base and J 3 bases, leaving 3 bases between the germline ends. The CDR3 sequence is CASSQADTEAFF. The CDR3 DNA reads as TGCGCCAGCAGCCAAGCGGACACTGAAGCTTTCTTT.

The DNA of the CDR3 is TGTGCCAGCAGCTCCTGGGGGCAGGGAAACACAGATACGCAGTATTTT. It specifies CASSSWGQGNTDTQYF. The chain carries TRBV9 and TRBJ2-3; a possible D gene is TRBD1 (6 bases). This CDR3 is 16 amino acids long. V lost 4 bases, J lost 2 bases, and 17 bases lay in between. CDR1 and CDR2 (germline): SGDLS, YYNGEE.

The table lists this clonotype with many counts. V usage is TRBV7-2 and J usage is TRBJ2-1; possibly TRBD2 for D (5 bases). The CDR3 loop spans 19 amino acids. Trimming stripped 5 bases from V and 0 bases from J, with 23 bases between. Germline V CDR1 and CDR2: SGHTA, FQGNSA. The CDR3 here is CASSPHHHSTGSSYNEQFF. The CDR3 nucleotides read TGTGCCAGCAGCCCCCACCACCACTCGACGGGGAGCTCCTACAATGAGCAGTTCTTC.

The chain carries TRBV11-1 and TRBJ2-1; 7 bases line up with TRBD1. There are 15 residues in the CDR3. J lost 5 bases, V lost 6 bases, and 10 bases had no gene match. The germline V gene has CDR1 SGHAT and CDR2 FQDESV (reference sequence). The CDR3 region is CASRSAGTDNNEQFF. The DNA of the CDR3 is TGTGCCAGCAGATCCGCTGGGACAGACAACAATGAGCAGTTCTTC. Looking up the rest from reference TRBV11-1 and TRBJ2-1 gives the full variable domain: EAEVAQSPRYKITEKSQAVAFWCDPISGHATLYWYRQILGQGPELLVQFQDESVVDDSQLPKDRFSAERLKGVDSTLKIQPAELGDSAMYLCASRSAGTDNNEQFFGPGTRLTVL.

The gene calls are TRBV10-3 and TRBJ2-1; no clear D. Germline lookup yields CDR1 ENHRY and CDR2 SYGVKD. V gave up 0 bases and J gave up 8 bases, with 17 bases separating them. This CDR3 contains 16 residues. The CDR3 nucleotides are TGTGCCATCAGTGAGTCGACTGAACTTTTATTCGATGAGCAGTTCTTC. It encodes CAISESTELLFDEQFF.

DNA for the CDR3: TGTGCCAGCAGCTTGGGAAGTAGGGGCGAGCAGTACGTC. It codes for CASSLGSRGEQYV. The chain couples TRBV7-6 to TRBJ2-7, with D tentatively TRBD1 (5 bases). CDR1 is SGHVS and CDR2 is FNYEAQ in the germline V gene. This CDR3 comprises 13 residues. Deletions cut 3 bases from V and 6 bases from J, with 12 bases between.

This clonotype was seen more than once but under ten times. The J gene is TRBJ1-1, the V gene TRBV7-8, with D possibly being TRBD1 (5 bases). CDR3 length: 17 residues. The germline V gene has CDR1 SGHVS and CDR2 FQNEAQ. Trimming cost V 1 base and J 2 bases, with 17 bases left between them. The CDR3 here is CASSLEPSKGPNTEAFF. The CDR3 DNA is TGTGCCAGCAGCTTAGAGCCTTCCAAGGGGCCTAACACTGAAGCTTTCTTT.

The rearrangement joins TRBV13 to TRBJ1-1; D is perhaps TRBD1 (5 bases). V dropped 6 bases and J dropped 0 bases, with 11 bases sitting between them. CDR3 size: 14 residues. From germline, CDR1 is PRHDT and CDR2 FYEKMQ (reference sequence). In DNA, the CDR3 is TGTGCCAGCAGGGAGGGGAATATGAACACTGAAGCTTTCTTT. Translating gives CASREGNMNTEAFF. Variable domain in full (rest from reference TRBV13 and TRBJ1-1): AAGVIQSPRHLIKEKRETATLKCYPIPRHDTVYWYQQGPGQDPQFLISFYEKMQSDKGSIPDRFSAQQFSDYHSELNMSSLELGDSALYFCASREGNMNTEAFFGQGTRLTVV.

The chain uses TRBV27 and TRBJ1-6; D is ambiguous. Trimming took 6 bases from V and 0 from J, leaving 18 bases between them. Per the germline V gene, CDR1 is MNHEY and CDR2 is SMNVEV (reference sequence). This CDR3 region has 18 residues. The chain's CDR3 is CASSNPSGISSYNSPLHF. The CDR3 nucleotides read TGTGCCAGCAGCAACCCGTCGGGAATAAGCTCCTATAATTCACCCCTCCACTTT.